Detailed here is one T cell receptor (beta chain). Its specificity is not known. In germline, CDR1 is SGHRS, CDR2 YFSETQ. The CDR3 sequence is 15 residues long. Trimming took 1 base from V and 0 from J, leaving 7 bases between them. The sample originates from a study of cytomegalovirus exposure and HLA in healthy donors. Study outcomes and limitations: Later on, analysis showed that most CMV-associated TCR beta chains appeared to be HLA-restricted. CMV serostatus alone was available as immune exposure information.

The PCR made use of 60 Vbeta and 13 Jbeta primers. TCRdb keeps only in-frame clones here, not all; method: immunoSEQ multiplex PCR. The sample yields about 180,000 clones, 60% to 80% seen once. The sequence was obtained from a man aged 35-49 years in good health and CMV-seropositive. Source material: PBMCs. The rearrangement links TRBV5-1 to TRBJ2-2; D gene unclear. CDR3 sequence: CASSLPLANTGELFF. CDR3 nucleotides: TGCGCCAGCAGCTTGCCACTGGCGAACACCGGGGAGCTGTTTTTT.